This TCR beta chain comes out of a study of human T cells and chemical hapten exposure (dated by TCRdb to 2020 to 2022). Study-wide context: For sensitization, 2% DPC in acetone was applied to a 2 cm by 2 cm area of upper inner arm skin. Patient blood was sampled pre-sensitization (week 0) and at 2, 6 and about 24 weeks after DPC sensitization. Around 30 alopecia patients provided blood for TCR sequencing at one to four time points (pre-sensitization, 2, 6 and 24 weeks). The mostly female patient cohort included alopecia areata with under or over 50% scalp involvement, alopecia totalis and alopecia universalis. Libraries were pooled for sequencing, and variation in per-sample TCR yields was attributed mainly to small differences in library volumes within the pool. This study followed changes in the peripheral blood TCR repertoire in vivo during primary and secondary sensitization of alopecia patients to the hapten diphenylcyclopropenone (DPC). Patch testing on the upper back used Finn chambers containing 0.01% DPC, with scoring done after 6 days according to International Contact Dermatitis Research Group standards. Throughout the study period of around 25 weeks, patients also received therapeutic DPC doses to the scalp every week. Paper-wide results and their limitations: Repeated subsampling changed both the strength of the expansion versus patch-test correlation and the threshold at which that correlation became significant. The number of PT1 expanded TCRs positively correlated with patch test score, significant at thresholds 8, 16 and 32 but not 4. DPC sensitization did not change how many TCRs were above 1 in 1000 frequency, and no evidence was found of alterations in global repertoire structure. Because every patient had alopecia, a presumed autoimmune disease, the patients' immune response might differ from that of healthy individuals. Compared with pre-sensitization or healthy control sets, expanded TCRs formed significantly more large CDR3 similarity clusters, which is consistent with antigen-driven responses.

This specimen's time point label, interpreted: pre-sensitization, week 0. The treatment or condition label on this specimen signifies: therapeutic diphenylcyclopropenone sensitization with weekly scalp DPC. At every patch-test visit, the blood draw took place before the patch test was put on. To be eligible, patients had to be aged 18 to 70, diagnosed with alopecia and judged suitable for DPC therapy, while pregnant patients were excluded. Total RNA was isolated from unfractionated whole blood collected in Tempus Blood RNA tubes. From a lookup of the germline V gene, CDR1 and CDR2 are SQVTM and ANQGSEA. Inclusive of the bounding cysteine and phenylalanine, the CDR3 is 14 residues long. Of the read, only the CDR3 DNA is kept; its 42 bases are in frame from base 1. For this chain, trimming is 6 bases at the V end and 5 bases at the J end, and the number of junction bases without a gene match is 12.

In regard to this clonotype: It lacks a known antigen. The record has no base qualities; no much larger clone is one base away.

Library preparation was by RACE. Sequencing instrument: NextSeq 500. During library preparation, unique molecular identifiers were attached to individual cDNA molecules so that TCRs could be counted in a quantitative, reproducible way. Both TCR alpha and TCR beta chains were sequenced from each blood RNA sample. Under the source paper's analysis protocol: Samples had a median of about 90,000 TCRs, with a range from roughly 23,224 to 700,000. The Decombinator software suite was used to annotate V, J and CDR3 in the TCR reads. To make PS versus PT1 abundance plots, every sample was subsampled to the same number of TCRs (28,000). Expanded TCRs were defined as absent before sensitization and observed at least eight times at the 2-week time point. TCRdb ran its own pipeline on the public reads, namely fastp trimming at Q25 and MiXCR clone calling, and kept in-frame beta chains. Duplicate CDR3 protein sequences are folded into a single record with the most common DNA and genes. These V and J calls derive from TCRdb rather than the authors' analysis. The sample profile shows some 98,000 distinct CDR3 sequences; less than 14% of them were found once. About 3% of the sample is in the top ten clones.

The sample consisted of whole blood, taken in connection with sensitization to the hapten diphenylcyclopropenone (DPC). The V gene is TRBV29-1 and the J gene is TRBJ2-7; TRBD1 fits 8 bases in the junction. This TCR was recovered from a woman in her sixties or seventies with alopecia areata. Some clones in this sample may be carry-over from other donors' samples. The CDR3 corresponds to CSVASGQGVHEQYF. The DNA sequence is as follows: TGCAGCGTCGCCTCAGGACAGGGAGTCCACGAGCAGTACTTC.